Each of the 25 T cell receptor beta chains below was sequenced from the same sample in a study of T cells in Graves' hyperthyroidism and ophthalmopathy. RNA transcripts provided the source from which TCR beta CDR3 regions were amplified. The HTBI primer set drove a first-round RT-PCR of the TCR CDR3. MiXCR was run by TCRdb on the multiplex PCR reads, yielding one entry per CDR3 protein. Among 500,000 to 650,000 distinct CDR3 sequences listed, roughly 18% were seen once. Sequences were obtained from blood. Receptors were obtained from a woman aged 18-29 years with Graves' ophthalmopathy.

The chain is built from TRBV9 and TRBJ2-3; TRBD2 matches 9 bases. Losses at the gene ends were 4 bases for V and 2 bases for J; bases not matched to a gene: 8. This CDR3 contains 16 residues. CDR1 and CDR2 (germline): SGDLS, YYNGEE. CDR3 in DNA: TGTGCCAGCAGCCCTCGACTAGCGGATAACACAGATACGCAGTATTTT. This codes for CASSPRLADNTDTQYF.

This clonotype was seen more than once but under ten times. V and J are TRBV5-1 and TRBJ1-6; no clear D. V lost 0 bases, J lost 7 bases, and 8 bases lay in between. Germline V lookup: CDR1 SGHRS, CDR2 YFSETQ. This CDR3 has 14 amino acids. CDR3 bases: TGCGCCAGCAGCTTGGAGGGCACCAATTCACCCCTCCACTTT. The encoded protein is CASSLEGTNSPLHF.

This clonotype was seen at least ten times. J is TRBJ1-2 and V is TRBV6-5; D is uncertain. Germline V lookup: CDR1 MNHEY, CDR2 SVGAGI. With 0 bases removed from V and 3 bases from J, the gap between germline ends came to 11 bases. The CDR3 consists of 15 residues. The CDR3 protein is CASSYSSAGYYGYTF. CDR3 coding DNA: TGTGCCAGCAGTTACTCTAGCGCAGGTTACTATGGCTACACCTTC.

This clonotype has just a few counts. The gene calls are TRBV2 and TRBJ1-1; D is unclear. CDR3 size: 15 residues. CDR1 and CDR2 (germline): SNHLY, FYNNEI. Trimming left V 2 bases short and J 7 bases short, with 17 bases between. The CDR3: CASSERPSGRGEAFF. The CDR3 bases are TGTGCCAGCAGTGAACGACCTAGTGGACGGGGTGAAGCTTTCTTT. Based on the CDR3 plus reference TRBV2 and TRBJ1-1, the full variable domain is EPEVTQTPSHQVTQMGQEVILRCVPISNHLYFYWYRQILGQKVEFLVSFYNNEISEKSEIFDDQFSVERPDGSNFTLKIRSTKLEDSAMYFCASSERPSGRGEAFFGQGTRLTVV.

This clonotype was seen a few times. The rearrangement uses TRBV4-3 and TRBJ2-1; the match to TRBD2 covers 10 bases. Germline trimming cut 5 bases from V and 7 bases from J; bases unmatched to any gene: 11. Looked up from germline, CDR1 is LGHNA and CDR2 is YSLEER. This CDR3 region has 16 residues. CDR3 bases: TGCGCCAGCAGCGCACTAGCGGGACCCTTGGGAAATGAGCAGTTCTTC. Translated, it gives CASSALAGPLGNEQFF.

In regard to this clonotype: One end of the junction does not line up with germline, which may come from a read error. The rearrangement uses TRBV30 and TRBJ1-2; possible D gene TRBD1, 6 bases. Germline CDR1 is GTSNPN and CDR2 is SVGIG (reference sequence). CDR3 length equals 11 residues. The CDR3 DNA follows: TGTGCCCGGAGTACAGGGTCGGGCTACACCTTC. It is translated as CARSTGSGYTF.

At least ten counts were recorded for this clonotype. V and J are TRBV27 and TRBJ2-1; D gene unclear. Trimming removed 5 bases from V and 7 bases from J, with 3 bases in between. The CDR3 length is 10 residues. Germline CDR1 and CDR2: MNHEY and SMNVEV (reference sequence). CDR3 sequence (DNA): TGTGCCAGCAGTGATAATGAGCAGTTCTTC. Its translation: CASSDNEQFF.

The chain employs TRBV4-2 and TRBJ1-5; D gene unclear. This CDR3 contains 15 residues. V was pared by 3 bases and J by 3 bases, with 12 bases between. Germline CDR1 is LGHNA and CDR2 is YNFKEQ. CDR3 region: CASSHRRGYNQPQHF. The CDR3 DNA reads as TGTGCCAGCAGCCATAGACGGGGTTACAATCAGCCCCAGCATTTT.

This clonotype was picked up many times. The chain recombines TRBV28 with TRBJ1-6; D is undetermined. The CDR3 has 15 amino acids. CDR1 is MDHEN, CDR2 SYDVKM, per germline. Between the trimmed V and J ends, which lost 5 bases and 6 bases, there was a span of 14 bases. The CDR3 is CASSINRDRNSPLHF. Here the CDR3 DNA reads TGTGCCAGCAGTATTAACCGGGATCGTAATTCACCCCTCCACTTT.

V and J are TRBV29-1 and TRBJ1-2; 8 positions agree with TRBD1. The trim removed 6 bases at V and 3 bases at J, leaving 6 bases unmatched. The V gene's germline CDR1 is SQVTM and CDR2 ANQGSEA. CDR3 length: 13 residues. CDR3 protein: CSVADREDYGYTF. CDR3 nucleotide sequence: TGCAGCGTCGCGGACAGGGAGGACTATGGCTACACCTTC. The complete variable domain, with remaining parts taken from reference TRBV29-1 and TRBJ1-2, reads SAVISQKPSRDICQRGTSLTIQCQVDSQVTMMFWYRQQPGQSLTLIATANQGSEATYESGFVIDKFPISRPNLTFSTLTVSNMSPEDSSIYLCSVADREDYGYTFGSGTRLTVV.

The sample holds a few counts of this clonotype. The chain has TRBV10-3 and TRBJ2-3; 9 bases map to TRBD2. J lost 2 bases, V lost 9 bases, and 3 bases had no gene match. The CDR3 sequence is 13 residues long. Germline CDR1 reads ENHRY; CDR2 reads SYGVKD. CDR3 in DNA: TGTGCCATTACTAGCGGGTACACAGATACGCAGTATTTT. Its translation is CAITSGYTDTQYF.

This clonotype was seen many times. The rearrangement joins TRBV11-2 to TRBJ2-2; no reliable D call. This CDR3 spans 15 amino acids. V shed 6 bases and J shed 0 bases, with 11 bases lying between them. CDR1 and CDR2 (germline): SGHAT, FQNNGV. The CDR3 sequence: CASRRINANTGELFF. The DNA for the CDR3 is TGTGCCAGCAGGAGGATCAACGCGAACACCGGGGAGCTGTTTTTT.

This clonotype showed up many times. This sequence joins TRBV29-1 and TRBJ2-3; D is perhaps TRBD2 (7 bases). This CDR3 contains 14 residues. The germline CDR1 and CDR2 sequences are SQVTM and ANQGSEA. V shed 5 bases and J shed 1 base, with 13 bases lying between them. CDR3 sequence (DNA): TGCAGCGTTCAGGGGAGGGATGGCACAGATACGCAGTATTTT. This gives the protein CSVQGRDGTDTQYF.

This chain uses TRBV27 with TRBJ2-1, with D possibly TRBD2 on 5 matching bases. Germline CDR1 reads MNHEY; CDR2 reads SMNVEV (reference sequence). The CDR3 spans 14 residues. V gave up 0 bases and J gave up 10 bases, with 13 bases separating them. As DNA, the CDR3 is TGTGCCAGCAGTTTATCTCCCGACTATTACGAGCAGTTCTTC. Its protein product is CASSLSPDYYEQFF.

V and J are TRBV12-3 or TRBV12-4 and TRBJ2-3; 10 bases line up with TRBD2. The CDR3 spans 17 residues. The J segment lost 0 bases and the V segment lost 4 bases, leaving 7 bases of the junction unmatched. This CDR3 is CASSSGSSGGSTDTQYF. The CDR3 DNA sequence: TGTGCCAGCAGTTCGGGATCTAGCGGGGGCAGCACAGATACGCAGTATTTT.

The chain joins TRBV20-1 to TRBJ1-2; 9 positions match TRBD1. This CDR3 contains 16 residues. V lost 5 bases and J lost 0; bases outside the gene matches: 10. Germline values: CDR1 DFQATT, CDR2 SNEGSKA (reference sequence). Here the CDR3 reads CSALRDRVDSNYGYTF. For the CDR3, the DNA is TGCAGTGCTCTCCGGGACAGGGTGGATTCTAACTATGGCTACACCTTC.

The V call is TRBV19, the J call TRBJ1-5, with 10 positions matching TRBD1. V trimming: 5 bases; J trimming: 1 base; junction bases outside the gene matches: 8. Germline V gene lookup returns CDR1 LNHDA and CDR2 SQIVND (reference sequence). The CDR3 is made up of 17 amino acids. The CDR3 here is CASSWTGGFGSNQPQHF. The CDR3, as DNA: TGTGCCAGTAGTTGGACAGGGGGGTTTGGAAGCAATCAGCCCCAGCATTTT.

This clonotype was seen a few times. This chain joins TRBV6-1 and TRBJ1-3; 7 nucleotides agree with TRBD1. The CDR3 is 14 amino acids. J was trimmed by 8 bases and V by 5 bases; bases with no gene match: 9. CDR1 MNHNS and CDR2 SASEGT come from the germline V gene. CDR3 loop: CASSSRQGLDTIYF. In DNA form, the CDR3 reads TGTGCCAGCAGTAGCAGACAGGGACTAGACACCATATATTTT.

There are many counts of this clonotype. V is TRBV20-1 and J is TRBJ2-2, with 11 bases aligning to TRBD2. The CDR3 loop spans 14 amino acids. V was clipped by 6 bases and J by 3 bases; unmatched bases: 3. Germline CDR1 DFQATT, CDR2 SNEGSKA (reference sequence). The CDR3 loop reads CSALLAGDTGELFF. The CDR3, as DNA: TGCAGTGCCCTACTAGCGGGAGACACCGGGGAGCTGTTTTTT.

CDR3: CASSLAGETNTEAFF. CDR3 nucleotides: TGTGCCAGCAGCTTAGCGGGGGAAACGAACACTGAAGCTTTCTTT. The chain carries TRBV7-9 and TRBJ1-1; tentative D call: TRBD1 (5 bases). Trimming pared 0 bases from V and 1 base from J, leaving 9 bases between. The CDR3 spans 15 residues. Germline assignment: CDR1 SEHNR and CDR2 FQNEAQ (reference sequence).

This clonotype was counted only a few times. V and J are TRBV6-2 or TRBV6-3 and TRBJ1-2; D gene ambiguous. The CDR3 runs 17 residues. The ends were cut back, 4 bases at V and 4 bases at J, with 22 bases in the middle. Germline assignment: CDR1 MNHEY and CDR2 SVGEGT. This CDR3 reads CASSWPVLDTPSYGYTF. CDR3 sequence (DNA): TGTGCCAGCAGTTGGCCCGTTCTTGATACTCCATCCTATGGCTACACCTTC.

V gene TRBV4-1 combines with J gene TRBJ1-6; a possible D gene is TRBD1 (6 bases). CDR1 MGHRA and CDR2 YSYEKL come from the germline V gene. Trimming pared 6 bases from V and 7 bases from J, leaving 16 bases between. This CDR3 contains 15 residues. The CDR3: CASSSREGGNSPLHF. CDR3 DNA sequence: TGCGCCAGCAGTTCAAGAGAGGGGGGGAATTCACCCCTCCACTTT.

This clonotype was picked up a small number of times. CDR3 coding DNA: TGTGCCAGTAGTCCTTCCACGGGGGGGAAGAACACTGAAGCTTTCTTT. It encodes CASSPSTGGKNTEAFF. V and J are TRBV19 and TRBJ1-1, with D perhaps matching TRBD1 (5 bases). CDR1 is LNHDA and CDR2 is SQIVND in the germline V gene (reference sequence). There are 16 residues in the CDR3. V was cut by 5 bases and J by 1 base, with 17 bases left in between.

This clonotype was observed at least ten times. The V call is TRBV7-3, the J call TRBJ2-3; 7 bases agree with TRBD2. V shed 3 bases, J shed 1 base, and the junction held 4 bases outside the gene matches. Germline CDR1 SGHTA, CDR2 FQGTGA. This CDR3 contains 15 residues. CDR3 nucleotides: TGTGCCAGCAGCTTCACGGGAGGCGGCACAGATACGCAGTATTTT. This codes for CASSFTGGGTDTQYF.

This clonotype came up a few times. This chain uses TRBV28 with TRBJ1-2, with TRBD1 identical over 9 bases. Germline V gene sequence: CDR1 MDHEN, CDR2 SYDVKM. V lost 10 bases to trimming and J lost 3 bases; unmatched junction nucleotides: 12. The length of the CDR3 is 15 residues. CDR3 coding DNA: TGTGCCACCGAAGCTCCGGGACAGGGACACTATGGCTACACCTTC. This codes for CATEAPGQGHYGYTF.